The 3 T cell receptor beta chains below come from one sample, sequenced in a study of cytomegalovirus exposure and HLA in healthy donors. The method was immunoSEQ multiplex PCR; TCRdb's version includes in-frame clones alone and lacks a portion of them. This repertoire shows over 110,000 clones, around 86% found once; its top ten account for roughly 10%. Source material: PBMCs. These receptors originate from a man between 18 and 29 years old in good health and CMV-seropositive.

The chain has TRBV10-1 and TRBJ2-3; 11 nucleotides line up with TRBD2. The CDR3 covers 16 residues. V shed 0 bases, J shed 6 bases, and the junction held 5 bases outside the gene matches. CDR1 is WNHNN and CDR2 is SYGVQD in the germline V gene (reference sequence). CDR3 DNA: TGCGCCAGCAGTGAGTCTAGCGGGGGGGCCCGGGATACGCAGTATTTT. Residues: CASSESSGGARDTQYF.

The chain has TRBV6-6 and TRBJ2-7; no clear D gene. V dropped 6 bases and J dropped 3 bases, with 12 bases sitting between them. The CDR3 loop spans 13 amino acids. CDR1 MNHNY and CDR2 SVGAGI come from the germline V gene (reference sequence). The CDR3 DNA sequence: TGTGCCAGCAGGCGTAGCCCCTTCTACGAGCAGTACTTC. Amino acid sequence: CASRRSPFYEQYF.

The CDR3 loop is CASPEGSQGGRNGYTF. Written as DNA, the CDR3 is TGTGCCAGCCCTGAGGGTAGCCAGGGAGGGAGAAATGGCTACACCTTC. V gene TRBV2 combines with J gene TRBJ1-2; maybe TRBD1 (5 bases). V was clipped by 8 bases and J by 6 bases, with 25 bases between them. This CDR3 contains 16 residues. Germline-derived CDR1 and CDR2 are SNHLY and FYNNEI.